This T cell receptor (beta chain) derives from a study of monozygotic twins with inflammatory bowel disease. Whole-study findings and limits: In the analysis, different T cell subtypes could not be told apart.

The germline V gene has CDR1 SGHDT and CDR2 YYEEEE. The CDR3 runs 17 residues. There were eight separate reactions per sample in which cDNA was made. The cDNA of both the TCRalpha and TCRbeta chains was subjected to two nested PCRs of around 15 and 9 cycles. TCRdb reanalyzed the 5' RACE reads and collapses them to one entry per CDR3 protein, without DNA. The listing contains tens of thousands of distinct CDR3 sequences. For this clonotype: Its matching antigen is unknown.

The chain recombines TRBV5-6 with TRBJ2-3; TCRdb selects TRBD2, and the lack of DNA leaves this call unchecked. The source of this sequence is a human donor with ulcerative colitis or Crohn's disease, or a healthy co-twin of an affected twin (not recorded which). Input material: blood. The chain's CDR3 is CASSLGLAGRFTDTQYF. The complete variable domain, with remaining parts taken from reference TRBV5-6 and TRBJ2-3, reads DAGVTQSPTHLIKTRGQQVTLRCSPKSGHDTVSWYQQALGQGPQFIFQYYEEEERQRGNFPDRFSGHQFPNYSSELNVNALLLGDSALYLCASSLGLAGRFTDTQYFGPGTRLTVL.